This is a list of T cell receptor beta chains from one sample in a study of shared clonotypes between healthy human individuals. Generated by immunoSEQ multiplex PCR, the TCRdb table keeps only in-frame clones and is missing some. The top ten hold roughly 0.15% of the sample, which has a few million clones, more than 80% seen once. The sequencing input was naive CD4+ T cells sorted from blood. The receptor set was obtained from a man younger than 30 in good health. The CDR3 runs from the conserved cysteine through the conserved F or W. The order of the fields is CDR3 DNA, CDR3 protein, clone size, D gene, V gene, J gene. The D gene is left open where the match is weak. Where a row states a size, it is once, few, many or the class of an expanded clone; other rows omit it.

TGTGCCAGCAGCCCTCTGGGGGTTGCAACTAATGAAAAACTGTTTTTT	CASSPLGVATNEKLFF	.	.	TRBV4-2	TRBJ1-4
TGTGCCAGCAGCCCCGGGGTACCGGACAGGGGCTACGAGCAGTACTTC	CASSPGVPDRGYEQYF	once	TRBD1	TRBV7-9	TRBJ2-7
TGTGCCAGCAGTGGGACAGGGAAGAACACTGAAGCTTTCTTT	CASSGTGKNTEAFF	.	TRBD1	TRBV6-1	TRBJ1-1
TGTGCCTGGACCGGTCCGGGACAGGAAGATGAAAAACTGTTTTTT	CAWTGPGQEDEKLFF	.	TRBD1	TRBV30	TRBJ1-4
TGTGCCAGCAGCTCTAGCGGTACTAACTCTGGAAACACCATATATTTT	CASSSSGTNSGNTIYF	.	.	TRBV7-9	TRBJ1-3
TGTGCCAGCACCGGACCCCCGAGGGACGAGCAGTACTTC	CASTGPPRDEQYF	.	.	TRBV6-1	TRBJ2-7
TGTGCCAGCAGTTACGGGGACGGGGCGTACGAGCAGTACTTC	CASSYGDGAYEQYF	.	.	TRBV6-5	TRBJ2-7
TGTGCCATCAGTGAGTCCGGGGAGGGGCCGAACACTGAAGCTTTCTTT	CAISESGEGPNTEAFF	.	.	TRBV10-3	TRBJ1-1
TGCAGCGTAGCTAGCGGATCTAGCACAGATACGCAGTATTTT	CSVASGSSTDTQYF	.	TRBD2	TRBV29-1	TRBJ2-3
TGTGCCACAGCATGGGGCCAACAAGAGACCCAGTACTTC	CATAWGQQETQYF	.	.	TRBV10-3	TRBJ2-5
TGTGCCAGCAAGGGGGGACAGACCCAGTACTTC	CASKGGQTQYF	.	.	TRBV25-1	TRBJ2-5
TGTGCCAGCAGGGGCAGGGAAGAGGACTATGGCTACACCTTC	CASRGREEDYGYTF	.	.	TRBV6-6	TRBJ1-2
TGTGCCATCAAAGGCCAAGCGGGGGATCCCTACAATGAGCAGTTCTTC	CAIKGQAGDPYNEQFF	.	TRBD2	TRBV10-3	TRBJ2-1
TGTGCCAGCAGTCCGGGACAGTTGAACACTGAAGCTTTCTTT	CASSPGQLNTEAFF	.	TRBD1	TRBV6-1	TRBJ1-1
TGTGCTAGCCGCCTTAGAGGGGCGGGCGAAAAACTGTTTTTT	CASRLRGAGEKLFF	.	.	TRBV12-5	TRBJ1-4
TGTGCCAGCAGCCCAACCGGGTCGGGATCACCCCTCCACTTT	CASSPTGSGSPLHF	few	.	TRBV7-2	TRBJ1-6
TGTGCCAGCATCGGGACAGGGGGGCAGCCCCAGCATTTT	CASIGTGGQPQHF	.	TRBD1	TRBV2	TRBJ1-5
TGTGCCAGCACCTCAATCAGACAGGTGGGTAATTCATTTACTAACTATGGCTACACCTTC	CASTSIRQVGNSFTNYGYTF	once	.	TRBV27	TRBJ1-2
TGCGCCAGCAGTCCCGGGAAGCTTGTATACGAGCAGTACTTC	CASSPGKLVYEQYF	.	.	TRBV5-1	TRBJ2-7
TGTGCCAGCAGCCGATCTAGCGGGAGTATGAATACGCAGTATTTT	CASSRSSGSMNTQYF	once	TRBD2	TRBV6-5	TRBJ2-3
TGTGCCAGCAGCTCCTCCGGGCCCCAATCGGGTCAGCCCCAGCATTTT	CASSSSGPQSGQPQHF	.	.	TRBV7-8	TRBJ1-5
TGTGCCAGCTCACCATCCGAGTCCTATGGCTACACCTTC	CASSPSESYGYTF	.	.	TRBV18	TRBJ1-2
TGTGCCATCAGTGGCCGGGGCGGGGTCATGGGGTACGAGCAGTACTTC	CAISGRGGVMGYEQYF	.	.	TRBV10-3	TRBJ2-7
TGTGCCAGCAGCCCGGGACTGGTGGTGATGTTCTTC	CASSPGLVVMFF	.	.	TRBV7-2	TRBJ2-1
TGCAGCGTTGAAGAGGCGGCCACAGATACGCAGTATTTT	CSVEEAATDTQYF	.	.	TRBV29-1	TRBJ2-3
TGCGCCAGCAGCCAAGATCCCCTTGCAACTAATGAAAAACTGTTTTTT	CASSQDPLATNEKLFF	.	.	TRBV4-3	TRBJ1-4
TGCGCCAGCAGTGAGGGCCGACTAGCGGGATTGGGAGAGACCCAGTACTTC	CASSEGRLAGLGETQYF	.	TRBD2	TRBV10-1	TRBJ2-5
TGTGCCAGCAGGCCCTACAGGGTAACGGATAATTCACCCCTCCACTTT	CASRPYRVTDNSPLHF	.	.	TRBV11-2	TRBJ1-6
TGTGCCAGCAGCCGAACCGGGACAGGGATAGAGACCCAGTACTTC	CASSRTGTGIETQYF	.	TRBD1	TRBV5-4	TRBJ2-5
TGTGCCAGCGGGGGACGGAGGGACACAGATACGCAGTATTTT	CASGGRRDTDTQYF	.	.	TRBV27	TRBJ2-3
TGTGCCAGCCTCTTCACAGGGGCTAATGGCTACACCTTC	CASLFTGANGYTF	.	TRBD1	TRBV7-2	TRBJ1-2
TGCGCCAGCAGCTTTGGGGGACAAGAGACCCAGTACTTC	CASSFGGQETQYF	once	.	TRBV5-1	TRBJ2-5
TGCGCCAGCCCAGGGACAGAAGGTAGGTCCTACAATGAGCAGTTCTTC	CASPGTEGRSYNEQFF	.	TRBD1	TRBV10-1	TRBJ2-1
TGCGCCAGCAGTGAGTCTATGGGGCGCATCTACGAGCAGTACTTC	CASSESMGRIYEQYF	.	.	TRBV10-2	TRBJ2-7
TGTGCCAGCAGCTCCTTGGACAGGGTGGGCACCGGGGAGCTGTTTTTT	CASSSLDRVGTGELFF	.	TRBD1	TRBV7-2	TRBJ2-2
TGTGCCAGTAGAGAGACAGGGCCCTATGGCTACACCTTC	CASRETGPYGYTF	.	TRBD1	TRBV19	TRBJ1-2
TGTGCCAGCAGTTACGCAGGAATCACTGAAGCTTTCTTT	CASSYAGITEAFF	.	.	TRBV6-5	TRBJ1-1
TGTGCCAGCAGTGATTATCTAGCGGGGGGGCGGGTTGAGCAGTTCTTC	CASSDYLAGGRVEQFF	.	TRBD2	TRBV2	TRBJ2-1
TGTGCCAGCAGCCAGTACAGGGAGGGAGAGACCCAGTACTTC	CASSQYREGETQYF	.	.	TRBV13	TRBJ2-5
TGTGCCAGCAGCTTAACTAGCGGGAGGGATGAGCAGTTCTTC	CASSLTSGRDEQFF	few	TRBD2	TRBV7-2	TRBJ2-1
TGTGCCAGCAGCCTAGCGGGAGCGCAGCAGTACTTC	CASSLAGAQQYF	.	TRBD2	TRBV2	TRBJ2-7
TGTGCCAGCAGCGTATCCGTATCGACTGGGTCGGCCAAAAACATTCAGTACTTC	CASSVSVSTGSAKNIQYF	.	.	TRBV9	TRBJ2-4
TGTGCCAGTAGCCACAGCCAGGGAGGTTTTGAAAAACTGTTTTTT	CASSHSQGGFEKLFF	.	.	TRBV19	TRBJ1-4
TGTGCCAGCAGCTTGCATGGACTAGCGGGCGGCGAGCAGTACTTC	CASSLHGLAGGEQYF	once	TRBD2	TRBV7-9	TRBJ2-7
TGTGCCAGCAGCCGAGACCTGGGAAACACTGAAGCTTTCTTT	CASSRDLGNTEAFF	.	.	TRBV6-5	TRBJ1-1
TGCGCCAGCAGCCTAAGGACAGGGATGAACACTGAAGCTTTCTTT	CASSLRTGMNTEAFF	.	TRBD1	TRBV5-1	TRBJ1-1
TGTGCCAGCAGCCGTTCCGGGACGCAAGAGACCCAGTACTTC	CASSRSGTQETQYF	.	.	TRBV14	TRBJ2-5
TGTGCCAGCAGCTTGGGGACAGCTAGCACAGATACGCAGTATTTT	CASSLGTASTDTQYF	.	.	TRBV5-8	TRBJ2-3
TGTGCCAGCAGCTTGCGGGCGGGACTAGGTCCGGAGACCCAGTACTTC	CASSLRAGLGPETQYF	.	TRBD2	TRBV5-4	TRBJ2-5
TGTGCCAGCAGCGTCCACACCGGGGAGCTGTTTTTT	CASSVHTGELFF	once	.	TRBV9	TRBJ2-2